The TCR beta chain under discussion was sequenced for a study of T cells after yellow fever vaccination. TCRdb redid the calling of the 5' RACE reads with MiXCR, one entry per CDR3 protein. The sample has a few hundred thousand distinct CDR3 sequences, over 3% seen once. Germline V lookup: CDR1 DFQATT, CDR2 SNEGSKA (reference sequence). Trimming pared 5 bases from V and 4 bases from J, leaving 15 bases between. The CDR3 totals 15 residues. In this sample, this clonotype turned up many times. The gene calls are TRBV20-1 and TRBJ1-6, with D possibly being TRBD1 (6 bases). The sequence was collected from a man aged 18-30 years who received the YFV17D yellow fever vaccine. Sequencing used PBMCs, obtained 15 days after the yellow fever booster vaccination. The CDR3 loop reads CSASTSGQYNSPLHF. In nucleotides, the CDR3 is TGCAGTGCTTCAACTTCTGGACAGTATAATTCACCCCTCCACTTT.